These 16 T cell receptor beta chains originate from one sample sequenced in a study of post-analysis software for immune sequencing data. The antigens for these receptors are not known. Unique molecular identifiers featured in each of the TCR beta cDNA libraries. TCRdb itself ran the PCR reads through MiXCR, one entry per CDR3 protein. Here the sample spans approximately 570,000 distinct CDR3 sequences, roughly 45% being singletons. Study observations and caveats: TRBV5-6, TRBV5-1 and TRBV20-1 belonged to a set of five TRBV segments that were more frequent in patients than controls.

Sequenced input: blood. These receptor sequences come from a girl aged 5-17 years with multiple sclerosis.

The CDR3 loop is CASSHWDSHTEAFF. CDR3 nucleotide sequence: TGTGCCAGCAGCCATTGGGACAGTCACACTGAAGCTTTCTTT. The rearrangement links TRBV4-2 to TRBJ1-1, with 7 bases matching TRBD1. The CDR3 covers 14 residues. J gave up 3 bases and V 3 bases, and 4 bases lay outside the gene matches. The germline CDR1 and CDR2 sequences are LGHNA and YNFKEQ.

CDR3 coding DNA: TGTGCCAGCAGTGAACAGGGAGGCGGCGCAGATACGCAGTATTTT. Translating gives CASSEQGGGADTQYF. V gene TRBV6-5 combines with J gene TRBJ2-3; possibly TRBD1 or TRBD2 for D (6 bases each). Trimming pared 5 bases from V and 4 bases from J, leaving 16 bases between. This CDR3 is built from 15 residues. From germline, CDR1 is MNHEY and CDR2 SVGAGI.

This clonotype was detected a few times. The chain carries TRBV5-6 and TRBJ2-7; D possibly corresponds to TRBD1 (5 bases). V was pared by 4 bases and J by 2 bases, with 10 bases between. This CDR3 has 13 residues. CDR1 SGHDT and CDR2 YYEEEE come from the germline V gene. DNA of the CDR3: TGTGCCAGCAGCGGGCAGGACACCTACGAGCAGTACTTC. Its protein is CASSGQDTYEQYF.

The chain recombines TRBV7-8 with TRBJ2-5; perhaps TRBD1 as D (5 bases). Germline values: CDR1 SGHVS, CDR2 FQNEAQ. The CDR3 covers 15 residues. V was cut by 2 bases and J by 1 base, with 11 bases left in between. CDR3 protein: CASSLSRGFQETQYF. The DNA of the CDR3 is TGTGCCAGCAGCTTAAGTAGGGGATTCCAAGAGACCCAGTACTTC.

This clonotype occurred a few times. This sequence joins TRBV3-1 and TRBJ2-7; 8 positions match TRBD1. Germline CDR1 LGHDT, CDR2 YNNKEL (reference sequence). The CDR3 consists of 14 residues. V shed 1 base and J 7 bases; nucleotides not matched to a gene: 6. The CDR3 spells CASSQAQGAREQYF. As DNA, the CDR3 is TGTGCCAGCAGCCAAGCCCAGGGGGCTCGAGAGCAGTACTTC.

This clonotype was seen a few times. The chain joins TRBV12-3 or TRBV12-4 to TRBJ1-2, with 9 bases aligning to TRBD1. V was pared by 6 bases and J by 0 bases, with 8 bases of the junction left unmatched. The CDR3 length is 16 residues. DNA for the CDR3: TGTGCCAGCAGGCGAAGTGGGACAGGGACTAACTATGGCTACACCTTC. This codes for CASRRSGTGTNYGYTF.

V usage is TRBV7-7 and J usage is TRBJ2-5; maybe TRBD1 (6 bases). The DNA end is a closer match to TRBJ2-7, so the J assignment may be wrong. The germline V gene has CDR1 SSHAT and CDR2 FNYEAQ (reference sequence). The CDR3 consists of 13 residues. The CDR3 loop is CASSYDRNYEQYF. CDR3 coding DNA: TGTGCCAGCAGCTATGACAGGAACTACGAGCAGTACTTC.

The V and J genes are TRBV20-1 and TRBJ2-5; 9 bases agree with TRBD1. Germline-derived CDR1 and CDR2 are DFQATT and SNEGSKA (reference sequence). V shed 7 bases and J 5 bases; nucleotides not matched to a gene: 8. The length of the CDR3 is 13 residues. In DNA, the CDR3 is TGCAGTGTATTAACAGGGGGCTGGGAGACCCAGTACTTC. The encoded protein is CSVLTGGWETQYF.

This clonotype has a handful of counts. The CDR3 bases are TGTGCCAGCAGCTTAGCCCACTACAATGAGCAGTTCTTC. As protein: CASSLAHYNEQFF. V is TRBV7-2 and J is TRBJ2-1; D ambiguous. The CDR3 loop spans 13 amino acids. Germline values: CDR1 SGHTA, CDR2 FQGNSA. V lost 0 bases and J 3 bases, leaving 3 bases between the germline ends.

CDR3 in amino acids: CASSLREQGTFTDTQYF. CDR3 sequence (DNA): TGTGCCAGCAGCTTACGCGAACAGGGCACCTTCACAGATACGCAGTATTTT. The chain uses TRBV11-2 and TRBJ2-3, with D possibly being TRBD1 (6 bases). CDR3 length equals 17 residues. Germline V gene lookup returns CDR1 SGHAT and CDR2 FQNNGV. V dropped 2 bases and J dropped 2 bases, with 17 bases sitting between them. Complete variable domain (other parts from reference TRBV11-2 and TRBJ2-3): EAGVAQSPRYKIIEKRQSVAFWCNPISGHATLYWYQQILGQGPKLLIQFQNNGVVDDSQLPKDRFSAERLKGVDSTLKIQPAKLEDSAVYLCASSLREQGTFTDTQYFGPGTRLTVL.

The chain employs TRBV20-1 and TRBJ1-2; TRBD1 matches 7 bases. The germline V gene has CDR1 DFQATT and CDR2 SNEGSKA (reference sequence). The CDR3 is made up of 15 amino acids. J lost 4 bases, V lost 6 bases, and 14 bases had no gene match. Written as DNA, the CDR3 is TGCAGTGCAGTTGACTCCGGGACAGTGGGCTATGGCTACACCTTC. It encodes CSAVDSGTVGYGYTF.

The chain combines TRBV5-1 with TRBJ2-3; D possibly corresponds to TRBD1 (6 bases). V shed 0 bases and J shed 4 bases, with 9 bases lying between them. This CDR3 comprises 14 residues. The V gene's germline CDR1 is SGHRS and CDR2 YFSETQ. The CDR3 DNA follows: TGCGCCAGCAGCTTGGTGGGACATCCAGATACGCAGTATTTT. It is translated as CASSLVGHPDTQYF.

The gene calls are TRBV12-3 or TRBV12-4 and TRBJ2-1; tentatively, D is TRBD2 (6 bases). The V end lost 6 bases, the J end lost 3 bases, and 15 bases lay between the germline ends. The CDR3 is 15 residues long. The chain's CDR3 is CASSPVQGLYNEQFF. In DNA, the CDR3 is TGTGCCAGCAGCCCCGTGCAGGGACTCTACAATGAGCAGTTCTTC.

V usage is TRBV29-1 and J usage is TRBJ1-5; a weak D match, TRBD1 (5 bases). The germline V and J ends were trimmed by 5 bases and 2 bases, with 13 bases remaining between them. The V gene's germline CDR1 is SQVTM and CDR2 ANQGSEA. The CDR3 runs 14 residues. The CDR3 is CSVRWGWGNQPQHF. CDR3 DNA: TGCAGCGTTAGATGGGGCTGGGGCAATCAGCCCCAGCATTTT. The full variable domain, rest sourced from reference TRBV29-1 and TRBJ1-5, is SAVISQKPSRDICQRGTSLTIQCQVDSQVTMMFWYRQQPGQSLTLIATANQGSEATYESGFVIDKFPISRPNLTFSTLTVSNMSPEDSSIYLCSVRWGWGNQPQHFGDGTRLSIL.

The J gene is TRBJ2-1, the V gene TRBV24-1, with 9 bases fitting TRBD2. The DNA end is a closer match to TRBJ2-7, so the J assignment may be wrong. This CDR3 spans 18 amino acids. Germline CDR1 reads KGHDR; CDR2 reads SFDVKD. The CDR3 DNA follows: TGTGCCACCAGTGATCAGGGGGTCGGCGGGAGGGCCCACAATGAGCAGTACTTC. It yields the protein CATSDQGVGGRAHNEQYF.

The chain carries TRBV7-9 and TRBJ2-3; no definite D call. CDR1 is SEHNR, CDR2 FQNEAQ, per germline (reference sequence). The CDR3 loop spans 16 amino acids. Trimming took 5 bases from V and 1 from J, leaving 16 bases between them. The CDR3 DNA reads as TGTGCCAGCAGCAGCAAACAAGTGATGGGCACAGATACGCAGTATTTT. Translated, it gives CASSSKQVMGTDTQYF.